The 30 T cell receptor beta chains reported below all come from one sample, sequenced in a study of blood T cell repertoires in COVID-19. Repertoires were generated with immunoSEQ multiplex PCR, while TCRdb's copy carries only in-frame clones and drops some. This sample yields about 75,000 clones, of which 79% are seen a single time; about 5% belongs to the top ten. The sample taken for sequencing was peripheral blood. These receptors were collected from a woman of 80 years or more with active or convalescent COVID-19.

The V gene is TRBV5-1, the J gene TRBJ1-4; D not certain. The germline gives CDR1 SGHRS, CDR2 YFSETQ. Trimming took off 4 bases at V and 14 bases at J, with 12 bases between the two ends. The CDR3 totals 11 residues. The CDR3 loop reads CASSLAPGLFF. The CDR3 nucleotides are TGCGCCAGCAGCCTCGCCCCAGGTCTGTTTTTT.

This clone has a single count. The V call is TRBV13, the J call TRBJ2-3; 12 nucleotides align to TRBD2. Germline trimming cut 2 bases from V and 10 bases from J; bases unmatched to any gene: 10. Germline V CDR1 and CDR2: PRHDT, FYEKMQ (reference sequence). The CDR3 is 16 amino acids. The CDR3 DNA reads TGTGCCAGCAGCTTATACGCTAGCGGGAGGGCCCTGGCGCAGTATTTT. This sequence encodes CASSLYASGRALAQYF. Complete variable domain (other parts from reference TRBV13 and TRBJ2-3): AAGVIQSPRHLIKEKRETATLKCYPIPRHDTVYWYQQGPGQDPQFLISFYEKMQSDKGSIPDRFSAQQFSDYHSELNMSSLELGDSALYFCASSLYASGRALAQYFGPGTRLTVL.

V usage is TRBV3-1 (or the pseudogene TRBV3-2) and J usage is TRBJ2-1, with 7 bases aligning to TRBD1. The CDR3 runs to 13 residues. CDR1 is LGHDT and CDR2 is YNNKEL in the germline V gene (reference sequence). Germline trimming cut 4 bases from V and 7 bases from J; bases unmatched to any gene: 4. The CDR3 nucleotides read TGTGCCAGCAGCCCAAGACAGGGAAATGAGCAGTTCTTC. It codes for CASSPRQGNEQFF.

The chain employs TRBV4-1 and TRBJ1-3, with D unresolved. Germline-derived CDR1 and CDR2 are MGHRA and YSYEKL. The V end lost 1 base, the J end lost 0 bases, and 13 bases lay between the germline ends. The CDR3 length is 17 residues. CDR3 region: CASSQVIGSSSGNTIYF. CDR3 DNA sequence: TGCGCCAGCAGCCAAGTAATCGGGAGCAGCTCTGGAAACACCATATATTTT.

The chain has TRBV6-2 or TRBV6-3 and TRBJ2-7, with 8 bases that match TRBD1. The CDR3 runs to 24 residues. Germline trimming cut 6 bases from V and 2 bases from J; bases unmatched to any gene: 36. Per germline, CDR1 MNHEY and CDR2 SVGEGT. This CDR3 reads CASSPVSLQGARWKIGKRAYEQYF. DNA for the CDR3: TGTGCCAGCAGCCCAGTGTCCCTCCAGGGGGCAAGGTGGAAAATCGGGAAAAGGGCCTACGAGCAGTACTTC.

The chain has TRBV2 and TRBJ1-5; D unresolved. The germline V gene encodes CDR1 SNHLY and CDR2 FYNNEI. The CDR3 is made up of 14 amino acids. V was shortened by 4 bases and J by 0 bases, with 7 bases between the two germline ends. In nucleotides, the CDR3 is TGTGCCAGCAGTGGGAGATATAGCAATCAGCCCCAGCATTTT. Translating it yields CASSGRYSNQPQHF.

The V and J genes are TRBV10-2 and TRBJ2-1; D might be TRBD2 (6 bases). Per germline, CDR1 WSHSY and CDR2 SAAADI. Trimming took 5 bases from V and 4 from J, leaving 15 bases between them. The CDR3 covers 15 residues. CDR3 sequence reads: CASSYELATYNEQFF. The CDR3 DNA is TGCGCCAGCAGTTATGAACTAGCTACATACAATGAGCAGTTCTTC.

The rearrangement links TRBV27 to TRBJ2-7; a possible D gene is TRBD1 (5 bases). Germline CDR1 and CDR2: MNHEY and SMNVEV (reference sequence). V lost 7 bases to trimming and J lost 5 bases, with 15 bases between them. The length of the CDR3 is 13 residues. The CDR3 DNA reads as TGTGCCAGCATGGCCAGGGCAAAGCACGAGCAGTACTTC. Translating gives CASMARAKHEQYF.

The V and J genes are TRBV4-3 and TRBJ2-3; D is ambiguous. The germline V gene encodes CDR1 LGHNA and CDR2 YSLEER. The V end lost 0 bases, the J end lost 2 bases, and 9 bases lay between the germline ends. CDR3 length: 15 amino acids. The CDR3 coding sequence is TGCGCCAGCAGCCAAGAGGCGACACACACAGATACGCAGTATTTT. As protein: CASSQEATHTDTQYF.

The chain couples TRBV19 to TRBJ2-7, with 9 bases matching TRBD1. CDR3 length: 14 amino acids. V shed 3 bases, J shed 6 bases, and the junction held 6 bases outside the gene matches. The V gene's germline CDR1 is LNHDA and CDR2 SQIVND (reference sequence). The CDR3 DNA reads TGTGCCAGTAGTATCGGACAGGGGTCAGGCGAGCAGTACTTC. It is translated as CASSIGQGSGEQYF.

The rearrangement joins TRBV6-5 to TRBJ2-7, with a tentative D call TRBD1 (5 bases). Germline assignment: CDR1 MNHEY and CDR2 SVGAGI. V was shortened by 6 bases and J by 0 bases, with 9 bases between the two germline ends. The CDR3 is 13 residues long. Written as DNA, the CDR3 is TGTGCCAGCAGAAAGCAGGGCTCCTACGAGCAGTACTTC. Translated, it gives CASRKQGSYEQYF.

The V call is TRBV4-3, the J call TRBJ2-5; D might be TRBD1 (5 bases). V lost 1 base to trimming and J lost 4 bases, with 16 bases between them. CDR1 and CDR2 from the germline V gene are LGHNA and YSLEER. CDR3 length equals 16 residues. CDR3 sequence reads: CASSQGGRGPGETQYF. In nucleotides, the CDR3 is TGCGCCAGCAGCCAAGGGGGTAGGGGCCCCGGAGAGACCCAGTACTTC.

V usage is TRBV7-2 and J usage is TRBJ2-7; 8 bases match TRBD2. The V gene end was trimmed by 5 bases and the J gene end by 4 bases; junction bases not matched to a gene: 19. CDR3 length equals 18 residues. Per germline, CDR1 SGHTA and CDR2 FQGNSA. This chain's CDR3 is CASSPKGGVAGYFYEQYF. For the CDR3, the DNA is TGTGCCAGCAGCCCCAAGGGAGGGGTAGCGGGGTACTTTTACGAGCAGTACTTC. Full variable domain (remainder filled in from reference TRBV7-2 and TRBJ2-7): GAGVSQSPSNKVTEKGKDVELRCDPISGHTALYWYRQSLGQGLEFLIYFQGNSAPDKSGLPSDRFSAERTGGSVSTLTIQRTQQEDSAVYLCASSPKGGVAGYFYEQYFGPGTRLTVT.

The V call is TRBV15, the J call TRBJ2-3; 11 bases are a match to TRBD2. V was clipped by 1 base and J by 7 bases; unmatched bases: 4. CDR3 length: 15 amino acids. Germline CDR1 is LNHNV and CDR2 is YYDKDF (reference sequence). This CDR3 reads CATSRVAGGWYTQYF. In DNA, the CDR3 is TGTGCCACCAGCAGAGTAGCGGGGGGGTGGTATACGCAGTATTTT.

The V call is TRBV5-6, the J call TRBJ1-1; 7 bases match TRBD1. Germline V gene sequence: CDR1 SGHDT, CDR2 YYEEEE. V lost 0 bases, J lost 1 base, and 6 bases stayed unmatched. This CDR3 has 16 residues. The CDR3 DNA reads as TGTGCCAGCAGCTTGGGAGACAGGGCCCCGAACACTGAAGCTTTCTTT. Protein sequence: CASSLGDRAPNTEAFF.

The chain employs TRBV10-3 and TRBJ1-2; TRBD1 is a possible D gene (5 bases). In germline, CDR1 is ENHRY, CDR2 SYGVKD. The V end lost 10 bases, the J end lost 1 base, and 13 bases lay between the germline ends. The length of the CDR3 is 13 residues. The CDR3 protein is CATATDSNYGYTF. As DNA, the CDR3 is TGTGCCACCGCTACAGACAGTAACTATGGCTACACCTTC.

Only a few counts were recorded for this clone. The CDR3 DNA is TGTGCCACCAGCCAAACAGATACGCAGTATTTT. As protein: CATSQTDTQYF. The rearrangement uses TRBV24-1 and TRBJ2-3; the D is unclear. The CDR3 length is 11 residues. V lost 7 bases and J lost 3, with 4 bases in between. The V gene's germline CDR1 is KGHDR and CDR2 SFDVKD.

This chain links TRBV7-6 with TRBJ2-3, with 10 bases that match TRBD1. The CDR3 is 16 amino acids. CDR1 and CDR2 from the germline V gene are SGHVS and FNYEAQ. The V segment lost 5 bases and the J segment 2 bases; nucleotides outside the gene matches: 7. The CDR3 sequence is CASSDRGRGNTDTQYF. CDR3 DNA: TGTGCCAGCAGCGACAGGGGGCGCGGAAACACAGATACGCAGTATTTT.

The chain is built from TRBV19 and TRBJ2-2; weak D call: TRBD2 (6 bases). Germline CDR1 and CDR2: LNHDA and SQIVND (reference sequence). The V end lost 7 bases, the J end lost 0 bases, and 9 bases lay between the germline ends. The CDR3 has 14 residues. The CDR3 spells CASTGTANTGELFF. The CDR3, as DNA: TGTGCCAGTACCGGGACTGCGAACACCGGGGAGCTGTTTTTT.

The J gene is TRBJ2-4, the V gene TRBV7-8; D ambiguous. The CDR3 covers 15 residues. V was shortened by 3 bases and J by 0 bases, with 9 bases between the two germline ends. Per the germline V gene, CDR1 is SGHVS and CDR2 is FQNEAQ. DNA for the CDR3: TGTGCCAGCAGCTTCGGCGGTGTAGCCAAAAACATTCAGTACTTC. It is translated as CASSFGGVAKNIQYF.

V is TRBV28 and J is TRBJ1-5; TRBD1 matches at 7 bases. Germline V gene data show CDR1 as MDHEN and CDR2 as SYDVKM. The CDR3 spans 16 residues. The V segment lost 1 base and the J segment 7 bases; nucleotides outside the gene matches: 10. The CDR3 coding sequence is TGTGCCAGCAGTTTATTTAAGGGGGCAGTTTTCCAGCCCCAGCATTTT. It yields the protein CASSLFKGAVFQPQHF.

This clone was observed at least ten times. The chain carries TRBV19 and TRBJ2-1; D is perhaps TRBD1 (6 bases). The CDR3 totals 16 residues. The V and J ends lost 0 bases and 7 bases respectively, with 16 bases between them. Germline assignment: CDR1 LNHDA and CDR2 SQIVND (reference sequence). The CDR3 bases are TGTGCCAGTAGTATAGATATGCAACAGGGCGCAAATGAGCAGTTCTTC. It is translated as CASSIDMQQGANEQFF.

This clone has a handful of counts. Germline is not matched at one junction end, which may reflect a read error. V and J are TRBV7-7 and TRBJ2-2; TRBD2 might be the D (6 bases). CDR1 SSHAT and CDR2 FNYEAQ come from the germline V gene (reference sequence). This CDR3 has 13 amino acids. The CDR3, as DNA: TGTGCTAGCAGCTTATGGGAGGACGGGGAGCTGTTTTTT. This encodes CASSLWEDGELFF.

The rearrangement links TRBV27 to TRBJ1-5; TRBD1 is a possible D gene (6 bases). The V gene lost 7 bases and the J gene lost 4 bases, with 8 bases spanning the gap. Per the germline V gene, CDR1 is MNHEY and CDR2 is SMNVEV (reference sequence). CDR3 length: 12 amino acids. For the CDR3, the DNA is TGTGCCAGCAAAGGACAGAATCAGCCCCAGCATTTT. Amino acids: CASKGQNQPQHF.

The chain couples TRBV19 to TRBJ1-2; D unclear. The V end was cut by 0 bases, the J end by 7 bases, with 9 bases between. Looked up from germline, CDR1 is LNHDA and CDR2 is SQIVND (reference sequence). The length of the CDR3 is 13 residues. The CDR3 sequence: CASSIDYSGGYTF. CDR3 DNA sequence: TGTGCCAGTAGTATAGATTATTCAGGTGGCTACACCTTC.

The chain has TRBV27 and TRBJ1-5; 9 positions match TRBD1. Per germline, CDR1 MNHEY and CDR2 SMNVEV (reference sequence). J was trimmed by 11 bases and V by 3 bases; bases with no gene match: 8. The CDR3 has 14 amino acids. The CDR3 loop is CASSFPDRGWSQHF. CDR3 nucleotide sequence: TGTGCCAGCAGTTTTCCGGACAGGGGTTGGTCCCAGCATTTT.

Only a few counts were recorded for this clone. This chain uses TRBV7-6 with TRBJ1-2; possible D gene TRBD1, 6 bases. CDR3 size: 12 residues. From germline, CDR1 is SGHVS and CDR2 FNYEAQ. The ends were cut back, 5 bases at V and 8 bases at J, with 12 bases in the middle. The CDR3 DNA follows: TGTGCCAGCAGCCAAGCAGGGGACGGCTACACCTTC. Translated, it gives CASSQAGDGYTF.

This chain joins TRBV6-5 and TRBJ2-1; 9 bases fit TRBD2. The junction had 5 bases not matched to a gene; V was cut back by 0 bases and J by 8 bases. The CDR3 is 15 residues long. The germline V gene encodes CDR1 MNHEY and CDR2 SVGAGI. CDR3 DNA: TGTGCCAGCAGTTACTCGCGGGGGGGCCATTATGAGCAGTTCTTC. Its translation is CASSYSRGGHYEQFF.

V gene TRBV11-3 combines with J gene TRBJ2-5; 8 positions agree with TRBD2. The CDR3 contains 15 residues. CDR1 and CDR2 (germline): SGHNT, YENEEA. V trimming: 5 bases; J trimming: 2 bases; junction bases outside the gene matches: 7. Here the CDR3 reads CASSRRRGEQETQYF. The DNA for the CDR3 is TGTGCCAGCAGCCGCCGGCGGGGGGAACAAGAGACCCAGTACTTC.

The chain links TRBV24-1 to TRBJ2-1, with D possibly TRBD1 on 7 matching bases. The length of the CDR3 is 17 residues. Trimming cost V 4 bases and J 0 bases, with 15 bases left between them. CDR1 and CDR2 (germline): KGHDR, SFDVKD. CDR3 sequence (DNA): TGTGCCACCAGTGACGTCAGGGGGGCCTTCTCCTACAATGAGCAGTTCTTC. Residues: CATSDVRGAFSYNEQFF.